Shown below are 26 T cell receptor beta chains from a single sample sequenced in a study of radiation and T cells in renal cell carcinoma. Repertoires were generated with immunoSEQ multiplex PCR, while TCRdb's copy carries only in-frame clones and drops some. Of around 140,000 clones listed, approximately 86% are singletons. Regarding time point: blood 4 weeks post-SBRT, at nephrectomy. Stated treatment: 15 Gy SBRT to primary tumor, nephrectomy 4 weeks later. The material was blood, obtained from a patient whose treatment included radiotherapy and nephrectomy. These TCRs come from a woman aged 50 to 60 with renal cell carcinoma.

The J gene is TRBJ2-5, the V gene TRBV30; 8 nucleotides align to TRBD2. CDR1 GTSNPN and CDR2 SVGIG come from the germline V gene (reference sequence). The length of the CDR3 is 19 residues. V shed 2 bases, J shed 5 bases, and the junction held 22 bases outside the gene matches. CDR3 bases: TGTGCCTGGAGTTCCCGGGACTGTGACACCAAAACGGGGGGGGAGACCCAGTACTTC. As protein: CAWSSRDCDTKTGGETQYF.

In this sample, this clone turned up once. V gene TRBV27 combines with J gene TRBJ1-1, with 9 bases fitting TRBD1. From germline, CDR1 is MNHEY and CDR2 SMNVEV (reference sequence). V shed 6 bases, J shed 1 base, and the junction held 3 bases outside the gene matches. This CDR3 region has 14 residues. CDR3 sequence: CASSQQGANTEAFF. In DNA, the CDR3 is TGTGCCAGCAGCCAACAGGGGGCGAACACTGAAGCTTTCTTT.

The DNA for the CDR3 is TGTGCCAGCAGTTACTCGATCGAGACTAGCGGGAGTTGGCAATTCTTC. Amino acid sequence: CASSYSIETSGSWQFF. The rearrangement joins TRBV6-5 to TRBJ2-1; 12 nucleotides match TRBD2. In germline, CDR1 is MNHEY, CDR2 SVGAGI. J lost 16 bases, V lost 0 bases, and 13 bases had no gene match. This CDR3 has 16 amino acids.

The rearrangement uses TRBV10-1 and TRBJ2-1; D might be TRBD2 (6 bases). The germline V gene has CDR1 WNHNN and CDR2 SYGVQD (reference sequence). The CDR3 length is 14 residues. With 2 bases removed from V and 10 bases from J, the gap between germline ends came to 15 bases. The CDR3 sequence is CASSERGGIEEQFF. The CDR3 DNA is TGCGCCAGCAGTGAGAGGGGCGGGATAGAGGAGCAGTTCTTC.

The rearrangement uses TRBV5-1 and TRBJ2-1; possible D gene TRBD2, 6 bases. The CDR3 has 14 amino acids. V lost 4 bases and J lost 3, with 11 bases in between. From germline, CDR1 is SGHRS and CDR2 YFSETQ. The CDR3 nucleotides read TGCGCCAGCAGCAATGGGACTCTCTACAATGAGCAGTTCTTC. Protein: CASSNGTLYNEQFF.

The chain couples TRBV19 to TRBJ2-6; 12 nucleotides agree with TRBD2. There are 19 residues in the CDR3. Trimming at V came to 5 bases and at J to 4 bases, leaving 12 bases not matched to a gene. Per the germline V gene, CDR1 is LNHDA and CDR2 is SQIVND (reference sequence). As DNA, the CDR3 is TGTGCCAGTAGTTCCCGTGGACTAGCGGGAAGTACGGGGGCCAACGTCCTGACTTTC. It is translated as CASSSRGLAGSTGANVLTF.

This chain uses TRBV11-2 with TRBJ2-2; no clear D gene. The germline V gene encodes CDR1 SGHAT and CDR2 FQNNGV. Trimming removed 5 bases from V and 5 bases from J, with 6 bases in between. The CDR3 is made up of 12 amino acids. CDR3 sequence: CASSRETGELFF. The CDR3 DNA is TGTGCCAGCAGCCGCGAAACCGGGGAGCTGTTTTTT.

V usage is TRBV9 and J usage is TRBJ1-2; TRBD1 is a possible D gene (6 bases). Trimming took 3 bases from V and 4 from J, leaving 16 bases between them. From germline, CDR1 is SGDLS and CDR2 YYNGEE. The CDR3 runs to 15 residues. DNA of the CDR3: TGTGCCAGCAGCGCGGTCCTAGGGGGAGGCTATGGCTACACCTTC. Translating it yields CASSAVLGGGYGYTF.

This chain joins TRBV10-3 and TRBJ1-3; D remains ambiguous. The CDR3 covers 19 residues. CDR1 ENHRY and CDR2 SYGVKD come from the germline V gene. V gave up 3 bases and J gave up 0 bases, with 21 bases separating them. Here the CDR3 DNA reads TGTGCCATCAGTGACACCCCCCTCGGGTATTTCAGCTCTGGAAACACCATATATTTT. It is translated as CAISDTPLGYFSSGNTIYF.

The rearrangement uses TRBV7-2 and TRBJ1-5; TRBD1 is a possible D gene (6 bases). V was trimmed by 5 bases and J by 2 bases, leaving 16 bases between them. Germline values: CDR1 SGHTA, CDR2 FQGNSA. This CDR3 contains 16 residues. The CDR3 DNA sequence: TGTGCCAGCAGCGCCCGACAGGTAAAAGGCAATCAGCCCCAGCATTTT. Its translation: CASSARQVKGNQPQHF.

V gene TRBV11-2 combines with J gene TRBJ1-2; D not resolved. This CDR3 has 15 residues. Trimming pared 0 bases from V and 2 bases from J, leaving 10 bases between. Germline values: CDR1 SGHAT, CDR2 FQNNGV. In DNA form, the CDR3 reads TGTGCCAGCAGCTTAGAGTACAGCTCAAACTATGGCTACACCTTC. Translation gives CASSLEYSSNYGYTF.

The gene calls are TRBV7-2 and TRBJ2-7, with TRBD2 as a possible D gene (6 bases). The CDR3 runs to 15 residues. Germline loops: CDR1 SGHTA, CDR2 FQGNSA. V was trimmed by 6 bases and J by 3 bases, leaving 18 bases between them. The CDR3 region is CASSWAGRAGYEQYF. The CDR3 DNA reads TGTGCCAGCAGTTGGGCGGGAAGGGCCGGCTACGAGCAGTACTTC.

The chain is built from TRBV19 and TRBJ1-5; TRBD1 is a possible D gene (5 bases). Per the germline V gene, CDR1 is LNHDA and CDR2 is SQIVND (reference sequence). The V and J ends lost 3 bases and 6 bases respectively, with 15 bases between them. The CDR3 loop spans 15 amino acids. Written as DNA, the CDR3 is TGTGCCAGTAGTATCTCGGCCAGGGCGAGTCAGCCCCAGCATTTT. This sequence encodes CASSISARASQPQHF.

The rearrangement links TRBV27 to TRBJ1-2; 7 bases are shared with TRBD1. The germline CDR1 and CDR2 sequences are MNHEY and SMNVEV (reference sequence). The CDR3 loop spans 17 amino acids. Trimming removed 8 bases from V and 2 bases from J; junction bases left unmatched: 17. CDR3 DNA: TGTGCCAGCTACGAACACAGCAGCAGGGGGTTGAACTATGGCTACACCTTC. It is translated as CASYEHSSRGLNYGYTF.

The chain is built from TRBV7-9 and TRBJ2-3; D might be TRBD1 (6 bases). CDR1 and CDR2 from the germline V gene are SEHNR and FQNEAQ (reference sequence). The V and J ends lost 1 base and 1 base respectively, with 6 bases between them. The CDR3 spans 14 residues. CDR3 in DNA: TGTGCCAGCAGCTTAGGGACAGGCACAGATACGCAGTATTTT. Encoded protein: CASSLGTGTDTQYF.

The chain is built from TRBV29-1 and TRBJ2-7; 9 nucleotides match TRBD2. The trim removed 7 bases at V and 1 base at J, leaving 5 bases unmatched. This CDR3 comprises 13 residues. Germline assignment: CDR1 SQVTM and CDR2 ANQGSEA. CDR3 nucleotides: TGCAGCGCTTCTAGCGGGGCATCCTACGAGCAGTACTTC. Translation: CSASSGASYEQYF.

This chain uses TRBV18 with TRBJ1-4; weak D call: TRBD1 (5 bases). From germline, CDR1 is KGHSH and CDR2 LQKENI. There are 16 residues in the CDR3. Trimming removed 2 bases from V and 3 bases from J, with 13 bases in between. The CDR3 coding sequence is TGTGCCAGCTCACCAGACCAGGGAGTAGCTAATGAAAAACTGTTTTTT. Translating it yields CASSPDQGVANEKLFF.

The J gene is TRBJ2-7, the V gene TRBV25-1; 14 nucleotides line up with TRBD2. The germline V gene encodes CDR1 MGHDK and CDR2 SYGVNS. This CDR3 is 18 amino acids long. The V and J ends lost 1 base and 5 bases, in that order; junction bases with no gene match: 10. The CDR3: CASSEWPRLAGGPHEQYF. DNA for the CDR3: TGTGCCAGCAGTGAATGGCCCCGACTAGCGGGAGGGCCCCACGAGCAGTACTTC.

This chain connects TRBV19 to TRBJ2-5; D is uncertain. Trimming stripped 6 bases from V and 0 bases from J, with 8 bases between. The V gene's germline CDR1 is LNHDA and CDR2 SQIVND (reference sequence). The CDR3 length is 13 residues. The CDR3 spells CASSLDYQETQYF. CDR3 in DNA: TGTGCCAGTAGCCTTGACTACCAAGAGACCCAGTACTTC.

The chain couples TRBV4-2 to TRBJ1-2; D gene unclear. With 0 bases removed from V and 4 bases from J, the gap between germline ends came to 12 bases. There are 15 residues in the CDR3. Germline CDR1 reads LGHNA; CDR2 reads YNFKEQ. The CDR3 DNA is TGTGCCAGCAGCCAAGATCGCGGATTCACCTATGGCTACACCTTC. Translated: CASSQDRGFTYGYTF.

The J gene is TRBJ2-7, the V gene TRBV4-3, with TRBD2 matching 9 bases. CDR1 is LGHNA and CDR2 is YSLEER in the germline V gene. The CDR3 is made up of 15 amino acids. V shed 4 bases and J 5 bases; nucleotides not matched to a gene: 9. In DNA form, the CDR3 reads TGCGCCAGCAGCCCAGTCGCGGGAGGGCCCCACGAGCAGTACTTC. It specifies CASSPVAGGPHEQYF.

This rearrangement joins TRBV7-2 to TRBJ2-2, with D possibly being TRBD1 (6 bases). The V end lost 5 bases, the J end lost 3 bases, and 13 bases lay between the germline ends. The V gene's germline CDR1 is SGHTA and CDR2 FQGNSA. The CDR3 contains 15 residues. The CDR3 region has the DNA TGTGCCAGCAGCCAGAGGTCAGGGGACACCGGGGAGCTGTTTTTT. Translation gives CASSQRSGDTGELFF.

The chain has TRBV27 and TRBJ2-2; 9 positions match TRBD1. The CDR3 spans 15 residues. Germline V gene lookup returns CDR1 MNHEY and CDR2 SMNVEV (reference sequence). Unmatched junction bases numbered 7, after V lost 6 bases and J lost 5 bases. CDR3 amino acids: CASRRTGVQTGELFF. The CDR3 DNA follows: TGTGCCAGCAGGCGGACAGGGGTCCAGACCGGGGAGCTGTTTTTT.

The chain uses TRBV30 and TRBJ2-2, with a weak D call TRBD2 (6 bases). The CDR3 totals 15 residues. V lost 2 bases and J 5 bases, leaving 15 bases between the germline ends. Germline V CDR1 and CDR2: GTSNPN, SVGIG (reference sequence). This chain's CDR3 is CAWSLRRVVTGELFF. The CDR3 nucleotides are TGTGCCTGGAGTTTACGGAGGGTTGTGACCGGGGAGCTGTTTTTT.

The J gene is TRBJ2-5, the V gene TRBV7-9, with D hard to call. The CDR3 consists of 13 residues. Trimming removed 1 base from V and 5 bases from J, with 8 bases in between. CDR1 SEHNR and CDR2 FQNEAQ come from the germline V gene (reference sequence). The CDR3 coding sequence is TGTGCCAGCAGCTTAGATGGTTCGGAGACCCAGTACTTC. This encodes CASSLDGSETQYF.

This chain joins TRBV5-6 and TRBJ2-2; no definite D call. V dropped 2 bases and J dropped 0 bases, with 8 bases sitting between them. Germline loops: CDR1 SGHDT, CDR2 YYEEEE. The CDR3 loop spans 15 amino acids. Here the CDR3 reads CASSLGPTNTGELFF. The DNA for the CDR3 is TGTGCCAGCAGCTTAGGGCCAACGAACACCGGGGAGCTGTTTTTT.